One TCR beta chain is described in this entry. The antigen remains undetermined. The entry originates in a study of cytomegalovirus exposure and HLA in healthy donors. Overall study results and limits: Roughly even sequencing depth across donors was the assumption behind the presence/absence analyses.

Both 60 Vbeta primers and 13 Jbeta primers went into the PCR. Libraries were prepared by immunoSEQ multiplex PCR; TCRdb keeps only in-frame clonotypes and omits some of them. Altogether 95,000 to 150,000 clones are present, more than 70% being singletons, with the ten largest covering more than 0.2%. CDR3 length: 17 amino acids. CDR1 and CDR2 from the germline V gene are SGHTA and FQGNSA. Germline trimming cut 0 bases from V and 4 bases from J; bases unmatched to any gene: 12. The sequenced sample was PBMCs. The chain links TRBV7-2 to TRBJ2-7; 7 nucleotides agree with TRBD2. This clonotype was obtained from a man in his forties or fifties in good health and CMV-seronegative. In nucleotides, the CDR3 is TGTGCCAGCAGCTTAGCGGGTTTTATGGCTAGCGGTTACGAGCAGTACTTC. Its translation is CASSLAGFMASGYEQYF.